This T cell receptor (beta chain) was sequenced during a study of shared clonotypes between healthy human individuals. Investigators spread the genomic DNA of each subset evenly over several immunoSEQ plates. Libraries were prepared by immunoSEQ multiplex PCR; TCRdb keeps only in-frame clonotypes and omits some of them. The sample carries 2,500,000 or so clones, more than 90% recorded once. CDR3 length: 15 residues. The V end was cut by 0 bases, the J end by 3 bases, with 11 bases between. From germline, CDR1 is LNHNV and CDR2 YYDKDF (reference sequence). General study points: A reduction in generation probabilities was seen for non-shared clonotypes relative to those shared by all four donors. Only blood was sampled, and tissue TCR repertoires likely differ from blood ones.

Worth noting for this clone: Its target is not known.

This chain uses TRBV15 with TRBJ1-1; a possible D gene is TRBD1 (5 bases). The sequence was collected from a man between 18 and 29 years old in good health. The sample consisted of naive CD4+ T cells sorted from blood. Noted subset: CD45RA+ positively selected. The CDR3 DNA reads TGTGCCACCAGCAGAGATAAGGGGAAGGACACTGAAGCTTTCTTT. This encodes CATSRDKGKDTEAFF. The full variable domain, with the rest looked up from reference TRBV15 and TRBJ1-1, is DAMVIQNPRYQVTQFGKPVTLSCSQTLNHNVMYWYQQKSSQAPKLLFHYYDKDFNNEADTPDNFQSRRPNTSFCFLDIRSPGLGDTAMYLCATSRDKGKDTEAFFGQGTRLTVV.